The 8 T cell receptor beta chains presented below share a single source sample, sequenced in a study of response to subunit inactivated influenza vaccine. TCRdb recomputed calls from the RT-PCR reads with MiXCR, one row per CDR3 protein. The table lists 500,000 or so distinct CDR3 sequences, 9.5% to 12% of them singletons. The source was PBMCs from blood, collected more than 35 days after vaccination. These receptors all come from a man aged 50-60 years who received an inactivated influenza vaccine.

This chain joins TRBV6-2 or TRBV6-3 and TRBJ1-2; D perhaps matches TRBD1 (6 bases). CDR3 length equals 12 residues. Per germline, CDR1 MNHEY and CDR2 SVGEGT. V lost 8 bases to trimming and J lost 2 bases, with 9 bases between them. The CDR3 spells CASGTGNYGYTF. The DNA for the CDR3 is TGTGCCAGCGGAACAGGGAACTATGGCTACACCTTC.

This clonotype was recorded at least ten times. This chain connects TRBV5-1 to TRBJ2-5; 12 nucleotides agree with TRBD2. Germline loops: CDR1 SGHRS, CDR2 YFSETQ. V gave up 8 bases and J gave up 5 bases; unmatched junction bases: 7. The length of the CDR3 is 14 residues. The DNA of the CDR3 is TGCGCCAGGGTGACTAGCGGGAGAGGCGAGACCCAGTACTTC. It specifies CARVTSGRGETQYF.

This clonotype appeared a few times. This rearrangement joins TRBV28 to TRBJ2-7, with D possibly being TRBD1 or TRBD2 (5 bases each). V dropped 4 bases and J dropped 1 base, with 17 bases sitting between them. Germline CDR1 MDHEN, CDR2 SYDVKM. CDR3 size: 16 residues. CDR3 sequence: CASSSGTQVRSYEQYF. CDR3 DNA sequence: TGTGCCAGCAGTTCCGGGACCCAAGTCAGATCCTACGAGCAGTACTTC.

V gene TRBV20-1 combines with J gene TRBJ1-1; no reliable D call. Germline V CDR1 and CDR2: DFQATT, SNEGSKA (reference sequence). Trimming pared 6 bases from V and 4 bases from J, leaving 12 bases between. This CDR3 contains 12 residues. Written as DNA, the CDR3 is TGCAGTGCAGCTGAACTGGGCACTGAAGCTTTCTTT. Its protein product is CSAAELGTEAFF.

The chain carries TRBV7-9 and TRBJ2-5; 8 nucleotides agree with TRBD1. V gave up 6 bases and J gave up 1 base; unmatched junction bases: 4. The CDR3 is 14 amino acids. From germline, CDR1 is SEHNR and CDR2 FQNEAQ (reference sequence). CDR3 loop: CASRPTGGQETQYF. The CDR3 nucleotides read TGTGCCAGCAGACCTACAGGGGGCCAAGAGACCCAGTACTTC.

The chain joins TRBV11-2 to TRBJ2-5, with TRBD2 matching over 8 bases. CDR1 is SGHAT and CDR2 is FQNNGV in the germline V gene. The CDR3 runs 18 residues. The junction had 13 bases not matched to a gene; V was cut back by 4 bases and J by 0 bases. DNA for the CDR3: TGTGCCAGCAGCTCGTTTGGGAGGGTAGCGGGGCACCAAGAGACCCAGTACTTC. This gives the protein CASSSFGRVAGHQETQYF.

The V and J genes are TRBV20-1 and TRBJ1-6; 7 positions match TRBD1. Germline V gene sequence: CDR1 DFQATT, CDR2 SNEGSKA (reference sequence). The CDR3 has 11 residues. V shed 5 bases, J shed 9 bases, and the junction held 1 base outside the gene matches. The CDR3: CSAGDSSPLHF. DNA of the CDR3: TGCAGTGCTGGGGACAGTTCACCCCTCCACTTT.

This clonotype has a count of ten or more. This chain uses TRBV29-1 with TRBJ1-5; D remains unclear. Germline V gene data show CDR1 as SQVTM and CDR2 as ANQGSEA. V lost 4 bases to trimming and J lost 3 bases, with 10 bases between them. The CDR3 runs 13 residues. In DNA, the CDR3 is TGCAGCGTTGGAGTTACTAACAATCAGCCCCAGCATTTT. Protein: CSVGVTNNQPQHF.